These 20 T cell receptor beta chains originate from one sample sequenced in a study of T-cell memory formation after mild COVID-19. TCRdb redid the calling of the 5' RACE reads with MiXCR, one entry per CDR3 protein. The sample consists of roughly 400,000 distinct CDR3 sequences, about 15% of them appearing once. The specimen sequenced was PBMCs or a T cell subset sorted from them (not recorded which). The receptors come from a man between 18 and 29 years old who had mild COVID-19 (a few samples of this study predate the infection). Cell type and time point are not known.

There are many counts of this clonotype. The V call is TRBV7-6, the J call TRBJ2-5; tentatively, D is TRBD1 (7 bases). The CDR3 contains 15 residues. The V gene lost 5 bases and the J gene lost 5 bases, with 18 bases spanning the gap. Germline V gives CDR1 SGHVS, CDR2 FNYEAQ. CDR3 DNA: TGTGCCAGCAGCCCTTGGACAGGAGGGGGGGAGACCCAGTACTTC. Protein sequence: CASSPWTGGGETQYF.

The V and J genes are TRBV24-1 and TRBJ2-1; 9 nucleotides align to TRBD1. V gave up 3 bases and J gave up 15 bases; unmatched junction bases: 8. The CDR3 consists of 13 residues. Germline V CDR1 and CDR2: KGHDR, SFDVKD. CDR3 amino acids: CATSDPNRGRWFF. The CDR3 nucleotides read TGTGCCACCAGTGATCCCAACAGGGGGCGGTGGTTCTTC.

CDR3 region: CASSLEGGTGVRGETQYF. Here the CDR3 DNA reads TGTGCCAGCAGTTTAGAGGGGGGAACAGGGGTGAGGGGAGAGACCCAGTACTTC. J is TRBJ2-5 and V is TRBV27, with D perhaps matching TRBD1 (7 bases). Germline V gene sequence: CDR1 MNHEY, CDR2 SMNVEV (reference sequence). Trimming stripped 2 bases from V and 4 bases from J, with 23 bases between. The CDR3 sequence is 18 residues long.

The chain is built from TRBV13 and TRBJ2-1; 10 positions match TRBD2. The V and J ends lost 5 bases and 5 bases, in that order; junction bases with no gene match: 12. This CDR3 is 17 amino acids long. Germline values: CDR1 PRHDT, CDR2 FYEKMQ (reference sequence). Here the CDR3 reads CASSLRLAGEPNNEQFF. The CDR3 coding sequence is TGTGCCAGCAGCCTTCGTCTAGCGGGGGAGCCAAACAATGAGCAGTTCTTC.

The chain carries TRBV9 and TRBJ2-2; the D is unclear. This CDR3 region has 13 residues. Germline lookup yields CDR1 SGDLS and CDR2 YYNGEE. The germline V and J ends were trimmed by 0 bases and 5 bases, with 5 bases remaining between them. In nucleotides, the CDR3 is TGTGCCAGCAGCGTAGGGATAACCGGGGAGCTGTTTTTT. Encoded protein: CASSVGITGELFF.

The rearrangement links TRBV14 to TRBJ2-7, with D hard to call. CDR1 and CDR2 from the germline V gene are SGHDN and FVKESK. V was trimmed by 1 base and J by 0 bases, leaving 10 bases between them. This CDR3 has 15 residues. The DNA for the CDR3 is TGTGCCAGCAGCCAAGTAATGGGTGACTCCTACGAGCAGTACGTC. It is translated as CASSQVMGDSYEQYV.

This clonotype has ten or more counts. This rearrangement joins TRBV7-2 to TRBJ2-7, with D unresolved. Germline CDR1 is SGHTA and CDR2 is FQGNSA. The CDR3 is 11 amino acids. Trimming took 2 bases from V and 3 from J, leaving 2 bases between them. The CDR3 loop is CASSLNYEQYF. CDR3 in DNA: TGTGCCAGCAGCTTAAACTACGAGCAGTACTTC.

This clonotype appeared many times. The chain carries TRBV20-1 and TRBJ2-3; D is uncertain. Germline CDR1 and CDR2: DFQATT and SNEGSKA (reference sequence). The CDR3 is 13 residues long. This CDR3 reads CSPFQTSTDTQYF. CDR3 nucleotides: TGCAGCCCTTTCCAGACTAGCACAGATACGCAGTATTTT.

In this sample, this clonotype turned up a few times. The chain is built from TRBV25-1 and TRBJ1-2, with no clear D. The V gene lost 2 bases and the J gene lost 2 bases, with 6 bases spanning the gap. This CDR3 is 13 amino acids long. Germline-derived CDR1 and CDR2 are MGHDK and SYGVNS. The CDR3 loop reads CASSEDGNYGYTF. CDR3 nucleotide sequence: TGTGCCAGCAGTGAAGACGGCAACTATGGCTACACCTTC.

This clonotype was observed at least ten times. The chain recombines TRBV2 with TRBJ1-4, with a possible D match to TRBD1 (5 bases). Looked up from germline, CDR1 is SNHLY and CDR2 is FYNNEI. Trimming pared 7 bases from V and 7 bases from J, leaving 13 bases between. This CDR3 region has 13 residues. CDR3 nucleotide sequence: TGTGCCAGCATGAGGGGATCTGGTGAAAAACTGTTTTTT. Its translation is CASMRGSGEKLFF.

With respect to this clonotype: A read error may produce the germline difference seen at one junction end. The chain is built from TRBV7-7 and TRBJ1-5, with D maybe TRBD1 (5 bases). Per germline, CDR1 SSHAT and CDR2 FNYEAQ (reference sequence). This CDR3 has 13 residues. The CDR3 sequence is CASSLSLGEPQHF. CDR3 nucleotide sequence: TGTGCTAGCAGCTTATCTTTAGGGGAGCCCCAGCATTTT.

The CDR3 region has the DNA TGTGCCAGCAGCCGGGCCGATTCACCCCTCCACTTT. This gives the protein CASSRADSPLHF. The chain links TRBV12-3 or TRBV12-4 to TRBJ1-6; D is undetermined. The CDR3 is 12 residues long. With 6 bases removed from V and 8 bases from J, the gap between germline ends came to 8 bases.

The chain uses TRBV4-1 and TRBJ1-6, with D hard to call. This CDR3 spans 16 amino acids. Trimming left V 3 bases short and J 0 bases short, with 9 bases between. Per germline, CDR1 MGHRA and CDR2 YSYEKL. The chain's CDR3 is CASSQGRSSYNSPLHF. The CDR3 region has the DNA TGCGCCAGCAGCCAGGGCAGAAGCTCCTATAATTCACCCCTCCACTTT.

The J gene is TRBJ2-1, the V gene TRBV7-8; perhaps TRBD2 as D (6 bases). V was cut by 2 bases and J by 5 bases, with 10 bases left in between. This CDR3 contains 14 residues. CDR1 and CDR2 from the germline V gene are SGHVS and FQNEAQ. For the CDR3, the DNA is TGTGCCAGCAGCTTAATGGAGGGGAACAATGAGCAGTTCTTC. This gives the protein CASSLMEGNNEQFF.

This chain connects TRBV5-1 to TRBJ2-5; D gene unclear. The CDR3 has 15 amino acids. V was trimmed by 4 bases and J by 4 bases, leaving 17 bases between them. The germline gives CDR1 SGHRS, CDR2 YFSETQ. The CDR3, as DNA: TGCGCCAGCAGCATAGGACCAAATTCCGGAGAGACCCAGTACTTC. Its protein product is CASSIGPNSGETQYF.

Only a few counts were recorded for this clonotype. This chain connects TRBV5-1 to TRBJ2-5, with D perhaps given as TRBD1 or TRBD2 (6 bases each). The CDR3 is 14 amino acids. Trimming shortened V by 7 bases and J by 4 bases, and 17 bases separated the two germline ends. The germline CDR1 and CDR2 sequences are SGHRS and YFSETQ. CDR3 bases: TGCGCCAGCTTCGGAGGGGGTTCTGGAGAGACCCAGTACTTC. Its protein product is CASFGGGSGETQYF.

This clonotype was seen a few times. The CDR3: CASSLEGQGWETQYF. As DNA, the CDR3 is TGTGCCAGCAGCCTGGAGGGGCAGGGTTGGGAGACCCAGTACTTC. The chain recombines TRBV5-4 with TRBJ2-5; D might be TRBD2 (6 bases). V shed 4 bases and J shed 5 bases, with 18 bases lying between them. Per germline, CDR1 SGHNT and CDR2 YYREEE (reference sequence). The CDR3 totals 15 residues. The full variable domain, in which reference TRBV5-4 and TRBJ2-5 provide the parts outside the CDR3, is ETGVTQSPTHLIKTRGQQVTLRCSSQSGHNTVSWYQQALGQGPQFIFQYYREEENGRGNFPPRFSGLQFPNYSSELNVNALELDDSALYLCASSLEGQGWETQYFGPGTRLLVL.

This clonotype occurred a few times. The chain links TRBV29-1 to TRBJ1-2; unclear D gene. The CDR3 runs to 14 residues. V lost 2 bases and J lost 4, with 14 bases in between. In germline, CDR1 is SQVTM, CDR2 ANQGSEA. CDR3 DNA: TGCAGCGTTGAATTCCCCCGGGAGGGCTATGGCTACACCTTC. The encoded protein is CSVEFPREGYGYTF.

This clonotype was seen more than once but under ten times. V gene TRBV6-1 combines with J gene TRBJ1-5; 9 bases map to TRBD1. J lost 4 bases, V lost 3 bases, and 7 bases had no gene match. Germline values: CDR1 MNHNS, CDR2 SASEGT. This CDR3 comprises 16 residues. CDR3 residues: CASSDPGQGRNQPQHF. The DNA of the CDR3 is TGTGCCAGCAGTGACCCAGGACAGGGGAGGAATCAGCCCCAGCATTTT.

This clonotype was observed a few times. This sequence joins TRBV7-9 and TRBJ1-1, with TRBD1 as a possible D gene (5 bases). CDR1 is SEHNR and CDR2 is FQNEAQ in the germline V gene (reference sequence). This CDR3 spans 11 amino acids. Between the trimmed V and J ends, which lost 5 bases and 9 bases, there was a span of 10 bases. DNA for the CDR3: TGTGCCAGCAGCAGCAGGGAGCAAGCTTTCTTT. It codes for CASSSREQAFF.